These T cell receptor beta chains were read from a single sample in a study of persistence of HIV-infected CD4 T cells. Antigen specificity for these receptors is unknown. Produced via immunoSEQ multiplex PCR; TCRdb's table is partial and in-frame only. The data contain roughly 60,000 clones, 65% to 80% of them singletons. The sample in question was CD4+ T cells sorted from PBMCs after roughly 18-hour stimulation, obtained from a patient who received antiretroviral therapy. The receptor source for this set is an adult man with HIV who was CMV-seropositive. The CDR3 runs from the conserved cysteine through the conserved F or W. A D gene is named only where the DNA matches it firmly. Expanded clones are given a class, and other clones once, few, many or no size at all.

D gene	clone size	J gene	V gene	CDR3 protein	CDR3 DNA
.	.	TRBJ1-1	TRBV6-5	CASSRGGALGTEAFF	TGTGCCAGCAGCCGAGGGGGGGCCCTCGGGACTGAAGCTTTCTTT
TRBD1	.	TRBJ2-1	TRBV5-1	CASSPITGGGNEQFF	TGCGCCAGCAGCCCCATTACAGGGGGCGGGAATGAGCAGTTCTTC
.	few	TRBJ1-6	TRBV3-1/TRBV3-2	CASSQARGMGAGSPLHF	TGTGCCAGCAGCCAAGCAAGAGGCATGGGGGCAGGATCACCCCTCCACTTT
.	.	TRBJ1-4	TRBV5-1	CASSQGGGGLREKLFF	TGCGCCAGCAGCCAAGGTGGTGGGGGCTTACGGGAAAAACTGTTTTTT
.	once	TRBJ1-5	TRBV6-5	CASRFPGGNQPQHF	TGTGCCAGCAGATTTCCAGGGGGCAATCAGCCCCAGCATTTT
.	.	TRBJ2-3	TRBV18	CASSLSWEDTQYF	TGTGCCAGCTCCCTCTCCTGGGAAGATACGCAGTATTTT
.	few	TRBJ1-5	TRBV7-9	CASSGDKNQPQHF	TGTGCCAGCAGCGGCGACAAGAATCAGCCCCAGCATTTT
TRBD1	.	TRBJ2-2	TRBV2	CASSDQGARTGELFF	TGTGCCAGCAGTGACCAGGGGGCGCGGACCGGGGAGCTGTTTTTT
.	.	TRBJ2-7	TRBV7-9	CASSLDGGPLYEQYF	TGTGCCAGCAGCTTAGACGGGGGACCCCTCTACGAGCAGTACTTC
TRBD2	.	TRBJ2-7	TRBV9	CARDGGALYEQYF	TGTGCCCGAGACGGGGGGGCCCTCTACGAGCAGTACTTC
.	.	TRBJ1-3	TRBV15	CATSRSEGSGNTIYF	TGTGCCACCAGCAGATCAGAGGGCTCTGGAAACACCATATATTTT
.	few	TRBJ1-2	TRBV10-2	CASSESGTITGYTF	TGCGCCAGCAGTGAGTCGGGTACAATTACAGGCTACACCTTC
.	.	TRBJ1-6	TRBV5-1	CASSLEGPNNSPLHF	TGCGCCAGCAGCTTGGAGGGGCCCAATAATTCACCCCTCCACTTT
.	.	TRBJ2-1	TRBV14	CASSLLTAGDNEQFF	TGTGCCAGCAGCCTACTTACTGCCGGGGACAATGAGCAGTTCTTC
TRBD1	few	TRBJ2-6	TRBV4-2	CASSQDRAGGDGANVLTF	TGTGCCAGCAGCCAAGATAGGGCAGGGGGAGATGGGGCCAACGTCCTGACTTTC
.	few	TRBJ2-2	TRBV3-1/TRBV3-2	CASSPLGRELFF	TGTGCCAGCAGCCCTCTTGGGAGGGAGCTGTTTTTT
.	few	TRBJ1-5	TRBV28	CASSPTPGTVGQRQPQHF	TGTGCCAGCAGTCCAACCCCGGGGACCGTTGGGCAGCGTCAGCCCCAGCATTTT
.	.	TRBJ2-2	TRBV5-4	CASSRDLSSGELFF	TGTGCCAGCAGCCGGGACCTGAGTAGCGGGGAGCTGTTTTTT
.	few	TRBJ2-1	TRBV7-9	CASRRAFNEQFF	TGTGCCAGCAGGCGGGCTTTCAATGAGCAGTTCTTC
TRBD1	.	TRBJ1-4	TRBV18	CASSPGTGGRSGEKLFF	TGTGCCAGCTCACCCGGGACAGGGGGTCGTTCAGGAGAAAAACTGTTTTTT
.	.	TRBJ2-6	TRBV2	CASSLQTGANVLTF	TGTGCCAGCAGTCTCCAGACGGGGGCCAACGTCCTGACTTTC
.	once	TRBJ2-1	TRBV10-1	CASSQDYGSYNEQFF	TGCGCCAGCAGTCAGGACTACGGCTCCTACAATGAGCAGTTCTTC
TRBD1	once	TRBJ1-5	TRBV7-8	CASSSSGQGNQPQHF	TGTGCCAGCAGCTCGTCGGGACAGGGCAATCAGCCCCAGCATTTT
.	once	TRBJ1-5	TRBV10-3	CAISESKAAGTRPQHF	TGTGCCATCAGTGAGTCGAAGGCAGCCGGTACTCGGCCCCAGCATTTT
.	.	TRBJ1-2	TRBV2	CASSEERRYGYTF	TGTGCCAGCAGTGAAGAACGTCGTTATGGCTACACCTTC
.	.	TRBJ1-1	TRBV15	CATSRNRVSEAFF	TGTGCCACCAGCAGAAACAGGGTATCTGAAGCTTTCTTT
TRBD1	.	TRBJ2-2	TRBV5-1	CASSRGPTNTGELFF	TGCGCCAGTTCTAGGGGGCCAACGAACACCGGGGAGCTGTTTTTT
.	.	TRBJ1-1	TRBV10-3	CAISESPTGTARAFF	TGTGCCATCAGTGAGTCCCCGACCGGCACCGCGAGGGCTTTCTTT
.	.	TRBJ1-1	TRBV18	CASSPLGEDTEAFF	TGTGCCAGCTCACCACTCGGGGAGGACACTGAAGCTTTCTTT
TRBD2	.	TRBJ2-7	TRBV5-1	CASSLESSGAYEQYF	TGCGCCAGCAGCTTGGAGAGTAGCGGGGCCTACGAGCAGTACTTC
.	.	TRBJ1-1	TRBV28	CASSLQGGYRRAFF	TGTGCCAGCAGTTTACAGGGCGGTTATCGAAGAGCTTTCTTT
.	once	TRBJ2-2	TRBV6-2/TRBV6-3	CASSYGRSQAGELFF	TGTGCCAGCAGTTACGGGAGATCCCAAGCCGGGGAGCTGTTTTTT
TRBD2	few	TRBJ2-3	TRBV19	CASSPWTSGSTDTQYF	TGTGCCAGTAGTCCTTGGACTAGCGGAAGCACAGATACGCAGTATTTT
.	.	TRBJ1-1	TRBV6-5	CASRDLNRNTEAFF	TGTGCCAGCCGGGACCTTAATAGGAACACTGAAGCTTTCTTT
TRBD1	.	TRBJ2-7	TRBV7-8	CASSSGQGPYEQYF	TGTGCCAGCAGCTCGGGACAGGGGCCCTACGAGCAGTACTTC
.	.	TRBJ2-2	TRBV7-3	CASSLIPSRTGAGELFF	TGTGCCAGCAGCTTAATCCCTAGTCGGACTGGAGCCGGGGAGCTGTTTTTT
.	few	TRBJ2-2	TRBV10-3	CAITPGPNTGELFF	TGTGCCATCACCCCAGGGCCGAACACCGGGGAGCTGTTTTTT
.	.	TRBJ2-7	TRBV3-1/TRBV3-2	CASSQRSSYEQYF	TGTGCCAGCAGCCAAAGGAGCTCCTACGAGCAGTACTTC
.	.	TRBJ1-4	TRBV2	CASRTTGSEKLFF	TGTGCCAGCAGGACCACAGGGTCTGAAAAACTGTTTTTT
.	.	TRBJ1-6	TRBV6-5	CASSRLGTGNSPLHF	TGTGCCAGCAGCCGCCTCGGGACGGGGAATTCACCCCTCCACTTT